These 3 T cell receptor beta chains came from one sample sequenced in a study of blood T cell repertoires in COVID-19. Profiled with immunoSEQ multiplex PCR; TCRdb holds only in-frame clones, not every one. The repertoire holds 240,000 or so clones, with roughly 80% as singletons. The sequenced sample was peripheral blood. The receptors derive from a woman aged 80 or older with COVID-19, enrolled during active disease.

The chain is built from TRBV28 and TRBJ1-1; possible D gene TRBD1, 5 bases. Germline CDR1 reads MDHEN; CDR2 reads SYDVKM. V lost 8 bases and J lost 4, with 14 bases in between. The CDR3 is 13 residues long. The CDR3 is CASLTEQGTEAFF. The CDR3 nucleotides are TGTGCCAGCCTGACAGAGCAGGGCACTGAAGCTTTCTTT.

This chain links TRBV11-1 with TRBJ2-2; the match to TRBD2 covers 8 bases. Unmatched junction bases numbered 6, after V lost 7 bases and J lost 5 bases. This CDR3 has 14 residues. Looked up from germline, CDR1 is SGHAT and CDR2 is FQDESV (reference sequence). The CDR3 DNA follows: TGTGCCAGCACCCCCCGGGGGGGAACCGGGGAGCTGTTTTTT. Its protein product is CASTPRGGTGELFF.

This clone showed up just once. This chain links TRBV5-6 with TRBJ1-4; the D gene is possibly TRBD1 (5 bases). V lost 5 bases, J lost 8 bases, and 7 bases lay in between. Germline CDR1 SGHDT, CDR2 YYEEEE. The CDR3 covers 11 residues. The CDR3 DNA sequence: TGTGCCAGCAGTCGGGGGGAAAAACTGTTTTTT. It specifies CASSRGEKLFF.